Described below is a single T cell receptor beta chain sequence and its context. Its target is not known. These data are taken from a study of cytomegalovirus exposure and HLA in healthy donors. Study as a whole: In a previous analysis, more than 90 million unique TCR beta sequences were found from 150 million to 200 million T cells.

Whole-study results and caveats: The study labeled fewer than 200 TCR beta chains cytomegalovirus-associated. A later analysis found common viral pathogens apparently linked to several of the most significant clusters.

The primer mix had 60 Vbeta and 13 Jbeta primers. Only in-frame clones appear in the TCRdb table, and some are missing; sequencing was by immunoSEQ multiplex PCR. The sample has 140,000 or so clones, over 60% seen once. The receptor's source is a man aged 35-49 years in good health and CMV-seronegative. The specimen sequenced was PBMCs.

The chain's CDR3 is CAISASGGSEQYF. In DNA form, the CDR3 reads TGTGCCATCAGTGCATCAGGTGGGTCCGAGCAGTACTTC. The V call is TRBV10-3, the J call TRBJ2-7; D remains ambiguous. Germline loops: CDR1 ENHRY, CDR2 SYGVKD. The CDR3 contains 13 residues. Trimming pared 4 bases from V and 6 bases from J, leaving 13 bases between.